This TCR beta chain was recovered during a study of T-cell reconstitution after alpha-beta-depleted transplantation in children. Whole-study findings and limits: Certain patients had high TCRbeta diversity at day 60, and it came from recipient T cells and thymic progenitors that survived. One year after transplant, T-cell counts and diversity came mostly from newly produced T cells.

V gave up 7 bases and J gave up 5 bases; unmatched junction bases: 10. There are 14 residues in the CDR3. From germline, CDR1 is SGHAT and CDR2 FQDESV (reference sequence). A library of TCRbeta sequences, prepared with unique molecular identifiers, was generated. MiXCR was run by TCRdb on the PCR reads, yielding one entry per CDR3 protein. Among roughly 570,000 distinct CDR3 sequences, over 25% were seen once, and the ten largest hold around 36%. In this sample, this clonotype turned up once. Antigen: not known. This clonotype was obtained from a boy younger than two with Wiskott-Aldrich syndrome, due to receive a stem cell transplant. Sample: PBMCs, taken before TCRalphabeta/CD19-depleted stem cell transplant. The genes are TRBV11-1 and TRBJ2-5, with 7 bases identical to TRBD1. CDR3 sequence reads: CASTKNRGSETQYF. The CDR3 DNA reads as TGTGCCAGCACCAAGAACAGGGGAAGCGAGACCCAGTACTTC.